This TCR beta chain was profiled in a study of blood T cell repertoires in COVID-19. In its sample, this clone was seen once. This CDR3 region has 16 residues. With V trimmed by 7 bases and J by 5 bases, 12 bases remained unmatched. Germline V gene data show CDR1 as LNHDA and CDR2 as SQIVND (reference sequence). Assay: immunoSEQ multiplex PCR; the TCRdb copy retains only in-frame clones and omits some. The sample lists around 300,000 clones, 70% to 90% occurring once. The sequenced sample consisted of PBMCs or T cells enriched from blood (not recorded which). The clonotype originates from a woman in her forties who had recovered from COVID-19. The chain links TRBV19 to TRBJ2-2; 8 bases fit TRBD2. The CDR3 DNA is TGTGCCAGTACCCGAGGGACTAGAGGCTTAACCGGGGAGCTGTTTTTT. This gives the protein CASTRGTRGLTGELFF.